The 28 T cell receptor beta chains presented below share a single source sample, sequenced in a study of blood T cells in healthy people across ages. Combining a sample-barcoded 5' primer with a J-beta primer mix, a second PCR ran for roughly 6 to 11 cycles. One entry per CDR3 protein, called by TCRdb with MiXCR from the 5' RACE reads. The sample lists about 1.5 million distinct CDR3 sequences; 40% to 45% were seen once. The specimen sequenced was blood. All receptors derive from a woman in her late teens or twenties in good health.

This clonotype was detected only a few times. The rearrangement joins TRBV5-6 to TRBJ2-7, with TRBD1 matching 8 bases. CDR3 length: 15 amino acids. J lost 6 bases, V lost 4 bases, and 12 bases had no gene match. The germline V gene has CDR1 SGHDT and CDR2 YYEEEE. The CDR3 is CASSAETGDWIEQYF. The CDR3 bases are TGTGCCAGCAGCGCTGAGACAGGGGATTGGATCGAGCAGTACTTC.

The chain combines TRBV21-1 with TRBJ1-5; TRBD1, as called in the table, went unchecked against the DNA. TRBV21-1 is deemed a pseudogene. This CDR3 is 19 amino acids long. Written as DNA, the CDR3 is TGTGCCAGCAGCAAACCCAAACCCGGACAGGTGGGAAGCAATCAGCCCCAGCATTTT. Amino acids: CASSKPKPGQVGSNQPQHF.

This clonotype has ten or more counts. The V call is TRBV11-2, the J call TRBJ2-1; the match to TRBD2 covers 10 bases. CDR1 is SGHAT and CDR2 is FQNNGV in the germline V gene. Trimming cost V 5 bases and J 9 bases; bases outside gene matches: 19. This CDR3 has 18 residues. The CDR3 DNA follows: TGTGCCAGCAGCCCAGATGGACTAGCGGCCACTGAGCGGGGTGAGCAGTTCTTC. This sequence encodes CASSPDGLAATERGEQFF.

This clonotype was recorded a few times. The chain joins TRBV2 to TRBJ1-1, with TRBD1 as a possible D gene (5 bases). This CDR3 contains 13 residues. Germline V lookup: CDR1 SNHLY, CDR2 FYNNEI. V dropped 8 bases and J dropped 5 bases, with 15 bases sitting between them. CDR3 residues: CASRLGRETEAFF. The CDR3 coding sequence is TGTGCCAGCCGCTTAGGCAGGGAAACTGAAGCTTTCTTT.

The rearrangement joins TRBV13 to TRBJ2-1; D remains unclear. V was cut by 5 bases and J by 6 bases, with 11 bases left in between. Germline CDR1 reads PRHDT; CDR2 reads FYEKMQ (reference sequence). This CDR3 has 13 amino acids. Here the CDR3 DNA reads TGTGCCAGCAGCAGCAGGATGCCCAATGAGCAGTTCTTC. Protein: CASSSRMPNEQFF.

In nucleotides, the CDR3 is TGTGCCAGCAGCTCCACTACGGGGAGGAATGAGCAGTTCTTC. This translates into CASSSTTGRNEQFF. The V gene is TRBV14, the J gene TRBJ2-1, with D perhaps matching TRBD2 (6 bases). The CDR3 contains 14 residues. Deletions cut 5 bases from V and 7 bases from J, with 15 bases between. Germline CDR1 reads SGHDN; CDR2 reads FVKESK.

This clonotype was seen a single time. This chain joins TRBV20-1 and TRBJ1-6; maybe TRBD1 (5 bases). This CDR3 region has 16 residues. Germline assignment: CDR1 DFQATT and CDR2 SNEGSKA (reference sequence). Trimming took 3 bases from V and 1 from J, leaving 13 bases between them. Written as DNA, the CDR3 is TGCAGTGCTAGCAGGGACCGGGGTTCCTATAATTCACCCCTCCACTTT. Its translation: CSASRDRGSYNSPLHF.

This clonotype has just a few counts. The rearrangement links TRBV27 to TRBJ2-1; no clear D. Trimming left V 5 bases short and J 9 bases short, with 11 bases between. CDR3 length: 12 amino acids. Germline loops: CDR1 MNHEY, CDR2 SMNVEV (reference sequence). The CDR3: CASSPRRPEQFF. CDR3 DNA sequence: TGTGCCAGCAGTCCCAGAAGGCCTGAGCAGTTCTTC.

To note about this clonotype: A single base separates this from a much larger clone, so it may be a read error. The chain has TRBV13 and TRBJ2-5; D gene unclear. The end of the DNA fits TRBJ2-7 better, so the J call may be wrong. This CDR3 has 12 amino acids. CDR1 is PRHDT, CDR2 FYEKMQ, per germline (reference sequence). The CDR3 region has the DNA TGTACCAGCAGCTCTTACGGCTACGAGCAGTACTTC. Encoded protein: CTSSSYGYEQYF.

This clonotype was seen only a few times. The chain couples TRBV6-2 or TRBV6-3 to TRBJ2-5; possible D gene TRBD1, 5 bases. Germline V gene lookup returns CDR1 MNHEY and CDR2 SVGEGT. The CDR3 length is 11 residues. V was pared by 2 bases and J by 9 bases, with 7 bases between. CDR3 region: CASSYRGPQYF. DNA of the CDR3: TGTGCCAGCAGTTACAGGGGCCCCCAGTACTTC.

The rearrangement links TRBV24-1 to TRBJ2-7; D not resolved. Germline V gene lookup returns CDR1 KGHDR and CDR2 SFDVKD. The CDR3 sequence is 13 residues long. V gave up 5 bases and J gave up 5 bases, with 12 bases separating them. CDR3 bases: TGTGCCACCAGTGCTGACAATTCTAACGAGCAGTACTTC. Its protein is CATSADNSNEQYF.

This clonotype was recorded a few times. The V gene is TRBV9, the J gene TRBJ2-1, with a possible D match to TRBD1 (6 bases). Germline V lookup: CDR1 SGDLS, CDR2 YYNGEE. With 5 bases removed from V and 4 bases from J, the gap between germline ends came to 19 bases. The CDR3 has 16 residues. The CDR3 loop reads CASSPSGVVVYNEQFF. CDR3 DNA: TGTGCCAGCAGTCCCTCAGGGGTAGTAGTATACAATGAGCAGTTCTTC.

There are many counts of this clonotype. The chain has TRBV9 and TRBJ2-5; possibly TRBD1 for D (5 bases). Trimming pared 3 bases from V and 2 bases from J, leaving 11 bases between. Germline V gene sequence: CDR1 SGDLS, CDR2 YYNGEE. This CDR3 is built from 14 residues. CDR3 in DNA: TGTGCCAGCAGCGCAGGGTACGGTCAAGAGACCCAGTACTTC. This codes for CASSAGYGQETQYF.

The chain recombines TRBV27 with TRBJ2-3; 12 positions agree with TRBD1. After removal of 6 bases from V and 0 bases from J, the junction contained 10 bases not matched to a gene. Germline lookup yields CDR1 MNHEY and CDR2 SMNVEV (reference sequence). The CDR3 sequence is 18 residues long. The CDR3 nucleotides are TGTGCCAGCAGCCAATTTGGGACAGGGGGCTTTAGCACAGATACGCAGTATTTT. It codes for CASSQFGTGGFSTDTQYF.

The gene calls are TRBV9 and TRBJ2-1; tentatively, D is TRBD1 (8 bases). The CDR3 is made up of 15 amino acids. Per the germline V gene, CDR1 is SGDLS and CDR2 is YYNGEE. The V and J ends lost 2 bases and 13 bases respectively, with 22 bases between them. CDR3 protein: CASSVADRGGETQFF. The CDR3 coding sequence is TGTGCCAGCAGCGTGGCTGACAGGGGAGGGGAGACCCAGTTCTTC. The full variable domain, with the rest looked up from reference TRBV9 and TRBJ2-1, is DSGVTQTPKHLITATGQRVTLRCSPRSGDLSVYWYQQSLDQGLQFLIQYYNGEERAKGNILERFSAQQFPDLHSELNLSSLELGDSALYFCASSVADRGGETQFFGPGTRLTVL.

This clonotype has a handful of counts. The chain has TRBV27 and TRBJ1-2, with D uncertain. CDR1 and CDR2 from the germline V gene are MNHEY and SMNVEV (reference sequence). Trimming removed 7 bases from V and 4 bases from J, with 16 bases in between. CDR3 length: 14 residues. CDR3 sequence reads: CASKYFGLSYGYTF. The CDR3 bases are TGTGCCAGCAAGTATTTCGGGCTGAGCTATGGCTACACCTTC.

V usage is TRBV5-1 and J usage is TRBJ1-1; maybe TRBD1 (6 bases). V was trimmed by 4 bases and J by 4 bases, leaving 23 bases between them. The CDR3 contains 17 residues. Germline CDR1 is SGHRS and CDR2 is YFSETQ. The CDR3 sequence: CASSADPQGFAGTEAFF. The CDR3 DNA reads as TGCGCCAGCAGCGCGGATCCCCAGGGGTTTGCTGGCACTGAAGCTTTCTTT.

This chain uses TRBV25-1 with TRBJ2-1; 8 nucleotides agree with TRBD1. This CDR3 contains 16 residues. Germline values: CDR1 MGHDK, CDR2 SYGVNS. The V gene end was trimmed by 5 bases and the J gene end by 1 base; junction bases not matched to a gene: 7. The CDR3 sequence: CASSHYRDRSYNEQFF. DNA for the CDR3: TGTGCCAGCAGTCATTACCGGGACAGGTCCTACAATGAGCAGTTCTTC.

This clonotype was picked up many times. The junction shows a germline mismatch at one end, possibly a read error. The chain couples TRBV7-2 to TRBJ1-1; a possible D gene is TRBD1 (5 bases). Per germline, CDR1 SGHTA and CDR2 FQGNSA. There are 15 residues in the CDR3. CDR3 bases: TGCGCCAGCAGCTTGGCCGGGGGTGTGAACACTGAAGCTTTCTTT. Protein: CASSLAGGVNTEAFF.

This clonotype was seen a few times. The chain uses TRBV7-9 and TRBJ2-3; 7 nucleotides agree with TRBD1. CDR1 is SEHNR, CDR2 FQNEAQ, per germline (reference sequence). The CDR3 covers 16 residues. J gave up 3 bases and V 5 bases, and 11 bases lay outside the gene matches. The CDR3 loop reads CASSTATGVETDTQYF. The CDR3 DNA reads TGTGCCAGCAGCACCGCAACAGGGGTGGAAACAGATACGCAGTATTTT.

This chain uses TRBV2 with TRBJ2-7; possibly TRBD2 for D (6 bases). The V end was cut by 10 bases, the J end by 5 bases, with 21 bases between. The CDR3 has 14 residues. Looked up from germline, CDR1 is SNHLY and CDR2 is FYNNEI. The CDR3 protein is CANGGERAPNEQYF. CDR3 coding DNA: TGTGCCAACGGCGGGGAGCGAGCACCTAACGAGCAGTACTTC.

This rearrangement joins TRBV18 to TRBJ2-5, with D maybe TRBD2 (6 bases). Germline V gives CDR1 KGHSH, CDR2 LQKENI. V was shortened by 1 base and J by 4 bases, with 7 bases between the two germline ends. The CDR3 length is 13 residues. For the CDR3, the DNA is TGTGCCAGCTCACCACTGGAGGGAGAGACCCAGTACTTC. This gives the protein CASSPLEGETQYF.

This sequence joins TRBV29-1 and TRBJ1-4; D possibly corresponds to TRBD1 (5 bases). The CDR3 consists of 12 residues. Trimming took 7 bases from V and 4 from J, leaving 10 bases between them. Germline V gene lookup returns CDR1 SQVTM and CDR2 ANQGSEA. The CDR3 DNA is TGCAGCGCCGGGACTGGTAATGAAAAACTGTTTTTT. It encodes CSAGTGNEKLFF.

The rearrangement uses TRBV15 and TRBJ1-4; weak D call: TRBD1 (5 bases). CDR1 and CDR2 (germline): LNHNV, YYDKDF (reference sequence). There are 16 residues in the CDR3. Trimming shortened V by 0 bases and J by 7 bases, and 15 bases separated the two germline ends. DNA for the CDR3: TGTGCCACCAGCAGAGACGCGGGACCTCGAGGTGAAAAACTGTTTTTT. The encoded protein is CATSRDAGPRGEKLFF.

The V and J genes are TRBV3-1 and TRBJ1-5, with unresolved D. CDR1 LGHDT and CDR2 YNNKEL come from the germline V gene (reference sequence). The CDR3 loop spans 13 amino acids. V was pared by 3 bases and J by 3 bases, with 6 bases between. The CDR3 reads CASSQNINQPQHF. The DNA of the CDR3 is TGTGCCAGCAGCCAGAATATCAATCAGCCCCAGCATTTT.

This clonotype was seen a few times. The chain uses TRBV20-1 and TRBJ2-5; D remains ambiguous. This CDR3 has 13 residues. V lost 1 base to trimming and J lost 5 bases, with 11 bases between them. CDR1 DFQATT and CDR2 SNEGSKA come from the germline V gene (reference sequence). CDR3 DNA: TGCAGTGCTAGAGCTGGGGTGAGGGAGACCCAGTACTTC. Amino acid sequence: CSARAGVRETQYF.

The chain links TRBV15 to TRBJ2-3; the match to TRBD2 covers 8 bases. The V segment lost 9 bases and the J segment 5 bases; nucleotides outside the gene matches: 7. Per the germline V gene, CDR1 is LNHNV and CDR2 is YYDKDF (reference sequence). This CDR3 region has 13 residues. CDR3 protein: CATAGGAGDTQYF. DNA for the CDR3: TGTGCCACGGCCGGGGGGGCCGGAGATACGCAGTATTTT.

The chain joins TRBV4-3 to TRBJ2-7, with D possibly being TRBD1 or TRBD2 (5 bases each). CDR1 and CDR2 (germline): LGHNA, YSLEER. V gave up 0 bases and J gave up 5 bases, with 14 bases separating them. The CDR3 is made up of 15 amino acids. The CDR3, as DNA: TGCGCCAGCAGCCAAGATCGTCAGGGACCGAACGAGCAGTACTTC. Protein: CASSQDRQGPNEQYF.